This T cell receptor beta chain was retrieved from a study of T cell responses to AZD1222 COVID-19 vaccine. Study-wide findings and caveats: Seropositive status at baseline applied to only six AZD1222 recipients.

Note on this clone: Its antigen remains unidentified.

The table came from immunoSEQ multiplex PCR; TCRdb's copy has only in-frame clones and leaves some out. The sample lists roughly 80,000 clones, approximately 88% occurring once. V dropped 0 bases and J dropped 5 bases, with 6 bases sitting between them. The CDR3 length is 13 residues. Germline CDR1 is SGDLS and CDR2 is YYNGEE. The chain carries TRBV9 and TRBJ1-5; unclear D gene. Sequencing was performed on peripheral blood, taken on day 0 of MenACWY control vaccination. The clonotype comes from an adult in good health. The CDR3 bases are TGTGCCAGCAGCGTAGGCTCGGATCAGCCCCAGCATTTT. Protein product: CASSVGSDQPQHF.